A selection of T cell receptor beta chains follows, all from one sample in a study of blood T cell repertoires in COVID-19. The assay was immunoSEQ multiplex PCR, and TCRdb's table has in-frame clones only and misses some. Here the sample spans hundreds of thousands of clones, approximately 86% being singletons. Sequencing was carried out using peripheral blood. The source is a man between 60 and 70 years old who had recovered from COVID-19. Both conserved end residues are part of each CDR3. The D gene is left open where the match is weak.

d_gene	v_gene	j_gene	CDR3nt	CDR3aa
.	TRBV10-2	TRBJ1-2	TGCGCCAGCAGTGTCGGGACGGGGGAATATGGCTACACCTTC	CASSVGTGEYGYTF
.	TRBV25-1	TRBJ1-6	TGTGCCAGCAGTGAATCGGGTGCCTCCTACTATAATTCACCCCTCCACTTT	CASSESGASYYNSPLHF
TRBD1	TRBV3-1/TRBV3-2	TRBJ2-7	TGTGCCAGCAGTGGGACAGGCAGCTCCTACGAGCAGTACTTC	CASSGTGSSYEQYF
.	TRBV11-3	TRBJ2-2	TGTGCCAGCAGCTTAGTCCAAACCGGGGAGCTGTTTTTT	CASSLVQTGELFF
.	TRBV4-1	TRBJ2-2	TGCGCCAGCAGCCAAGATCACGGAGGGGTAGTTGGGGAGCTGTTTTTT	CASSQDHGGVVGELFF
.	TRBV2	TRBJ2-5	TGTGCCAGCATGGGGGCGGCGGAGACCCAGTACTTC	CASMGAAETQYF
TRBD2	TRBV5-1	TRBJ2-3	TGCGCCAGCAGCCCGGGACTAGCGGGGGACCTCGTAGATACGCAGTATTTT	CASSPGLAGDLVDTQYF
.	TRBV3-1/TRBV3-2	TRBJ2-3	TGTGCCAGCAGCCAACCAAGCCGACTAGCAGATACGCAGTATTTT	CASSQPSRLADTQYF
.	TRBV4-2	TRBJ2-1	TGTGCCAGCAGCCAAGGCCCGGTAGGGGTGACTAATGAGCAGTTCTTC	CASSQGPVGVTNEQFF
.	TRBV30	TRBJ1-3	TGTGCCTGGAACCCCAATAGGAGCTCTGGAAACACCATATATTTT	CAWNPNRSSGNTIYF
TRBD2	TRBV3-1/TRBV3-2	TRBJ2-5	TGTGCCAGCAGCCGAGGGGTAGCGGGGGCTCTACGGACCCAGTACTTC	CASSRGVAGALRTQYF
TRBD2	TRBV6-5	TRBJ2-1	TGTGCCAGCACCAATAGCGGGGGATCCTACAATGAGCAGTTCTTC	CASTNSGGSYNEQFF
TRBD1	TRBV2	TRBJ1-4	TGTGCCAGCAGTCGGGACAGGGAAGAGAAACTGTTTTTT	CASSRDREEKLFF
TRBD2	TRBV9	TRBJ2-5	TGTGCCAGCAGCGTCAGGGAGGGGGAGACCCAGTACTTC	CASSVREGETQYF
.	TRBV27	TRBJ2-1	TGTGCCAGCAGTTTATCGTGGCAGATAAACAATGAGCAGTTCTTC	CASSLSWQINNEQFF
.	TRBV2	TRBJ2-7	TGTGCCAGCAGTGAAGGGGCAGGGGGGATCTCCTACGAGCAGTACTTC	CASSEGAGGISYEQYF
TRBD1	TRBV2	TRBJ1-1	TGTGCCAGCAGTGAACGAGGGGGCTACGGGAACACTGAAGCTTTCTTT	CASSERGGYGNTEAFF